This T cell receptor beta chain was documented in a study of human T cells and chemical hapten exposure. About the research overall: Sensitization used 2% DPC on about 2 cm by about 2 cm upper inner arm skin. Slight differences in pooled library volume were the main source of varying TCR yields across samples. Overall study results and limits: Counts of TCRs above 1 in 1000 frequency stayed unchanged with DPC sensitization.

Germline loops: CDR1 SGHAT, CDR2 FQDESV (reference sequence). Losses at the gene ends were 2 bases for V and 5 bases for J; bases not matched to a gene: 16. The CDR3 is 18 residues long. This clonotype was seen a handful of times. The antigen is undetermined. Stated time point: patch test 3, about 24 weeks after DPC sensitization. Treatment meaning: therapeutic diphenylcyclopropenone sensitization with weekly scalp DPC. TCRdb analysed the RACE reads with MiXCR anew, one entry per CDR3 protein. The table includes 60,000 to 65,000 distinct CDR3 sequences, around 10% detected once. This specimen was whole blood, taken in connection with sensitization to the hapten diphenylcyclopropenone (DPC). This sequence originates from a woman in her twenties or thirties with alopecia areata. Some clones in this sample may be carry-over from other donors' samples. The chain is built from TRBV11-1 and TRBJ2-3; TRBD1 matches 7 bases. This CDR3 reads CASSLSWSTGAAGDTQYF. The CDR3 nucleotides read TGTGCCAGCAGCTTATCTTGGTCTACAGGGGCGGCGGGAGATACGCAGTATTTT.